The 27 T cell receptor beta chains in this list originate from one sample, sequenced in a study of CD8+ T cells in alopecia areata (dated by TCRdb to the late 2010s). The method behind the library was the immunoSEQ multiplex PCR assay. To provide template for TCR sequencing, every sample had RNA extracted and reverse transcribed into cDNA. Imported from immuneACCESS, the table was reduced by TCRdb to in-frame sequences with V and J called. These copies leave out some clones; in studies compared against another copy, an unresolved V gene accounts for under half, and the cause of the remainder is not known. In all, the sample holds fewer than 150,000 clones, and roughly two fifths of those were seen once. The ten largest clonotypes hold 3% to 3.5% of the sample. The sequenced sample was CD4+ T cells sorted from blood. These receptors all stem from a human donor with alopecia areata.

To note about this clone: Within the sample, other DNA sequences also encode this same CDR3. This chain connects TRBV29-1 to TRBJ2-3, with D perhaps given as TRBD1 or TRBD2 (5 bases each). Germline CDR1 and CDR2: SQVTM and ANQGSEA. The length of the CDR3 is 13 residues. This chain's CDR3 is CATGGPSTDTQYF. CDR3 bases: TGCGCGACTGGGGGACCCAGCACAGATACGCAGTATTTT.

This chain joins TRBV29-1 and TRBJ1-2; 11 bases line up with TRBD1. The CDR3 length is 15 residues. Germline trimming cut 8 bases from V and 6 bases from J; bases unmatched to any gene: 14. Germline V gene data show CDR1 as SQVTM and CDR2 as ANQGSEA. CDR3 in DNA: TGCAGCACCCTCCAGGGGACAGGGGGGATACATGGCTACACCTTC. Its translation is CSTLQGTGGIHGYTF.

This clone was counted a few times. The chain combines TRBV29-1 with TRBJ2-4; D uncertain. Trimming stripped 5 bases from V and 0 bases from J, with 26 bases between. The CDR3 covers 19 residues. Germline-derived CDR1 and CDR2 are SQVTM and ANQGSEA. The CDR3 here is CSVPRAGLLNEIAKNIQYF. DNA for the CDR3: TGCAGCGTTCCCCGTGCTGGATTACTTAATGAGATAGCCAAAAACATTCAGTACTTC.

This clone appeared once. The rearrangement uses TRBV30 and TRBJ2-7; 11 positions match TRBD2. V shed 1 base, J shed 4 bases, and the junction held 3 bases outside the gene matches. CDR1 GTSNPN and CDR2 SVGIG come from the germline V gene (reference sequence). The CDR3 has 14 amino acids. The CDR3 coding sequence is TGTGCCTGGAGTGGGCTAGCGGGGGGATACGAGCAGTACTTC. Residues: CAWSGLAGGYEQYF.

This clone turned up a few times. The chain carries TRBV29-1 and TRBJ2-1; TRBD2 might be the D (6 bases). Germline V CDR1 and CDR2: SQVTM, ANQGSEA. This CDR3 region has 16 residues. The V end was cut by 3 bases, the J end by 8 bases, with 23 bases between. The CDR3 bases are TGCAGCGTTGAGGGGCTGGAGGGAAGGAATATGGATGAGCAGTTCTTC. This translates into CSVEGLEGRNMDEQFF.

The V gene is TRBV29-1, the J gene TRBJ2-3, with 9 bases lining up with TRBD2. The CDR3 spans 14 residues. J lost 4 bases, V lost 4 bases, and 6 bases had no gene match. Germline V gene data show CDR1 as SQVTM and CDR2 as ANQGSEA. The CDR3 sequence is CSVVRGGAADTQYF. The CDR3 DNA follows: TGCAGCGTTGTCCGCGGGGGGGCAGCAGATACGCAGTATTTT.

The chain is built from TRBV15 and TRBJ2-1, with D possibly matching TRBD1 (6 bases). Germline assignment: CDR1 LNHNV and CDR2 YYDKDF (reference sequence). The CDR3 is 13 amino acids. V lost 0 bases and J 10 bases, leaving 10 bases between the germline ends. CDR3 coding DNA: TGTGCCACCAGCAGAGACAGGGGCGGGGAGCAGTTCTTC. Amino acids: CATSRDRGGEQFF.

The chain carries TRBV5-1 and TRBJ1-1; D is uncertain. The germline V gene has CDR1 SGHRS and CDR2 YFSETQ. The V end lost 4 bases, the J end lost 0 bases, and 10 bases lay between the germline ends. The CDR3 runs 14 residues. The DNA for the CDR3 is TGCGCCAGCAGCGCGGCAACGTTGAACACTGAAGCTTTCTTT. Translation gives CASSAATLNTEAFF.

This clone was detected a few times. The chain recombines TRBV4-3 with TRBJ2-5; D possibly corresponds to TRBD1 (6 bases). V lost 0 bases to trimming and J lost 4 bases, with 12 bases between them. The CDR3 is 15 residues long. CDR1 LGHNA and CDR2 YSLEER come from the germline V gene. The chain's CDR3 is CASSQELAGAETQYF. In DNA form, the CDR3 reads TGCGCCAGCAGCCAAGAATTGGCAGGGGCAGAGACCCAGTACTTC.

The J gene is TRBJ2-3, the V gene TRBV29-1, with TRBD2 identical over 12 bases. Looked up from germline, CDR1 is SQVTM and CDR2 is ANQGSEA. Trimming at V came to 5 bases and at J to 3 bases, leaving 3 bases not matched to a gene. The CDR3 totals 14 residues. Written as DNA, the CDR3 is TGCAGCGTTCCGACTAGCGGGAGAACAGATACGCAGTATTTT. Translated: CSVPTSGRTDTQYF.

This clone was seen more than once but under ten times. The rearrangement joins TRBV29-1 to TRBJ2-2, with D unresolved. The CDR3 runs to 13 residues. CDR1 is SQVTM, CDR2 ANQGSEA, per germline. V was trimmed by 3 bases and J by 1 base, leaving 6 bases between them. In nucleotides, the CDR3 is TGCAGCGTTGATACTCTGAACACCGGGGAGCTGTTTTTT. Residues: CSVDTLNTGELFF.

The chain carries TRBV29-1 and TRBJ2-1; weak D call: TRBD1 (5 bases). Germline values: CDR1 SQVTM, CDR2 ANQGSEA. The CDR3 is made up of 12 amino acids. Trimming stripped 5 bases from V and 7 bases from J, with 12 bases between. As DNA, the CDR3 is TGCAGCGTTTTTAGGGGATTTAATGAGCAGTTCTTC. It yields the protein CSVFRGFNEQFF.

In its sample, this clone was seen a few times. The V and J genes are TRBV4-1 and TRBJ1-1; D ambiguous. From germline, CDR1 is MGHRA and CDR2 YSYEKL. The CDR3 sequence is 16 residues long. V lost 8 bases and J lost 0, with 19 bases in between. The CDR3 loop reads CASGPGLFGMNTEAFF. In DNA, the CDR3 is TGCGCCAGCGGTCCGGGGTTATTTGGAATGAACACTGAAGCTTTCTTT.

The chain has TRBV6-6 and TRBJ2-1, with D perhaps TRBD1 (5 bases). The CDR3 is 15 residues long. The V gene lost 4 bases and the J gene lost 2 bases, with 12 bases spanning the gap. Germline V CDR1 and CDR2: MNHNY, SVGAGI (reference sequence). CDR3 DNA sequence: TGTGCCAGCAGTTCCCCGGACATAGCCTACAATGAGCAGTTCTTC. This gives the protein CASSSPDIAYNEQFF.

The chain is built from TRBV30 and TRBJ2-7; no clear D gene. The germline V gene encodes CDR1 GTSNPN and CDR2 SVGIG (reference sequence). V dropped 5 bases and J dropped 4 bases, with 18 bases sitting between them. The CDR3 sequence is 14 residues long. CDR3 sequence: CAWGQRLVLYEQYF. The CDR3 DNA follows: TGTGCCTGGGGTCAGCGCCTCGTCCTATACGAGCAGTACTTC.

Within the sample, this clone is medium-sized (0.01 to 0.1%). CDR3 region: CASRTLTETQYF. The CDR3 DNA follows: TGTGCCAGCAGGACCCTAACGGAGACCCAGTACTTC. This rearrangement joins TRBV28 to TRBJ2-5, with D unresolved. The CDR3 spans 12 residues. Germline CDR1 and CDR2: MDHEN and SYDVKM. V lost 6 bases to trimming and J lost 5 bases, with 10 bases between them.

As for this clone: Within the sample, other DNA sequences also encode this same CDR3. The V and J genes are TRBV14 and TRBJ2-7; D call uncertain. Trimming took 1 base from V and 0 from J, leaving 10 bases between them. Per the germline V gene, CDR1 is SGHDN and CDR2 is FVKESK. CDR3 length: 15 residues. CDR3 loop: CASSQAGRSSYEQYF. The CDR3 nucleotides read TGTGCCAGCAGCCAAGCGGGTCGTAGCTCCTACGAGCAGTACTTC. Using reference TRBV14 and TRBJ2-7 for the parts outside the CDR3, the full variable domain is EAGVTQFPSHSVIEKGQTVTLRCDPISGHDNLYWYRRVMGKEIKFLLHFVKESKQDESGMPNNRFLAERTGGTYSTLKVQPAELEDSGVYFCASSQAGRSSYEQYFGPGTRLTVT.

This chain uses TRBV29-1 with TRBJ1-4; D gene unclear. The germline V and J ends were trimmed by 1 base and 2 bases, with 11 bases remaining between them. Germline V gives CDR1 SQVTM, CDR2 ANQGSEA. This CDR3 contains 15 residues. The CDR3 reads CSVEGTPGTNEKLFF. DNA of the CDR3: TGCAGCGTTGAAGGGACCCCGGGGACTAATGAAAAACTGTTTTTT.

The chain carries TRBV30 and TRBJ2-7; D ambiguous. The germline gives CDR1 GTSNPN, CDR2 SVGIG (reference sequence). Between the trimmed V and J ends, which lost 0 bases and 0 bases, there was a span of 6 bases. There are 13 residues in the CDR3. CDR3: CAWSVQISYEQYF. CDR3 nucleotide sequence: TGTGCCTGGAGTGTACAGATCTCCTACGAGCAGTACTTC.

The chain has TRBV7-2 and TRBJ1-2, with D possibly being TRBD1 (5 bases). CDR1 SGHTA and CDR2 FQGNSA come from the germline V gene. V shed 5 bases and J shed 8 bases, with 12 bases lying between them. CDR3 length: 12 amino acids. The CDR3 DNA follows: TGTGCCAGCAGCCGGTCGGGGGAGGGCTACACCTTC. It encodes CASSRSGEGYTF.

This clone was picked up a small number of times. The chain couples TRBV29-1 to TRBJ2-3; 8 bases are shared with TRBD1. Per germline, CDR1 SQVTM and CDR2 ANQGSEA. The V and J ends lost 2 bases and 0 bases, in that order; junction bases with no gene match: 4. The CDR3 totals 15 residues. CDR3 region: CSVERRDRSTDTQYF. The DNA of the CDR3 is TGCAGCGTTGAACGCCGGGACAGGAGCACAGATACGCAGTATTTT.

CDR3 bases: TGTGCCAGCAGCTTAACTAGCAATCAGCCCCAGCATTTT. This gives the protein CASSLTSNQPQHF. The V and J genes are TRBV11-2 and TRBJ1-5; D is unclear. V was pared by 2 bases and J by 0 bases, with 2 bases between. CDR1 is SGHAT and CDR2 is FQNNGV in the germline V gene. The CDR3 runs 13 residues. Drawing the rest from reference TRBV11-2 and TRBJ1-5, the complete variable domain is EAGVAQSPRYKIIEKRQSVAFWCNPISGHATLYWYQQILGQGPKLLIQFQNNGVVDDSQLPKDRFSAERLKGVDSTLKIQPAKLEDSAVYLCASSLTSNQPQHFGDGTRLSIL.

The CDR3 loop reads CASSQSEGVYGYTF. CDR3 DNA: TGCGCCAGCAGTCAATCCGAGGGTGTCTATGGCTACACCTTC. The genes are TRBV23-1 and TRBJ1-2; D remains ambiguous. TRBV23-1 is filed as an ORF, its function uncertain. Trimming left V 0 bases short and J 4 bases short, with 9 bases between. The CDR3 spans 14 residues.

The chain combines TRBV25-1 with TRBJ2-3; 8 bases fit TRBD1. Germline-derived CDR1 and CDR2 are MGHDK and SYGVNS. V dropped 6 bases and J dropped 7; count of bases not matched to a gene: 9. The CDR3 is 14 amino acids. CDR3 DNA sequence: TGTGCCAGCAGAGGTCAGGGGGCTTTGTATACGCAGTATTTT. Protein: CASRGQGALYTQYF. Full variable domain (outside the CDR3, taken from reference TRBV25-1 and TRBJ2-3): EADIYQTPRYLVIGTGKKITLECSQTMGHDKMYWYQQDPGMELHLIHYSYGVNSTEKGDLSSESTVSRIRTEHFPLTLESARPSHTSQYLCASRGQGALYTQYFGPGTRLTVL.

This clone was picked up a small number of times. The chain combines TRBV29-1 with TRBJ1-2; 7 bases fit TRBD1. CDR1 SQVTM and CDR2 ANQGSEA come from the germline V gene. CDR3 size: 12 residues. V lost 5 bases to trimming and J lost 2 bases; unmatched junction nucleotides: 2. CDR3 in amino acids: CSVKQGNYGYTF. CDR3 in DNA: TGCAGCGTTAAACAGGGGAACTATGGCTACACCTTC.

V is TRBV28 and J is TRBJ1-4, with unresolved D. This CDR3 has 14 residues. Germline values: CDR1 MDHEN, CDR2 SYDVKM. Trimming shortened V by 7 bases and J by 5 bases, and 14 bases separated the two germline ends. The CDR3 coding sequence is TGTGCCAGCAACCGGATAACGTTCAATGAAAAACTGTTTTTT. Encoded protein: CASNRITFNEKLFF. The variable domain in full, completed from reference TRBV28 and TRBJ1-4, reads DVKVTQSSRYLVKRTGEKVFLECVQDMDHENMFWYRQDPGLGLRLIYFSYDVKMKEKGDIPEGYSVSREKKERFSLILESASTNQTSMYLCASNRITFNEKLFFGSGTQLSVL.

The genes are TRBV4-3 and TRBJ2-5; no clear D gene. Germline V CDR1 and CDR2: LGHNA, YSLEER. V lost 4 bases and J lost 4, with 10 bases in between. There are 13 residues in the CDR3. The CDR3 bases are TGCGCCAGCAGCCGGGCGGAAGGAGAGACCCAGTACTTC. It specifies CASSRAEGETQYF.